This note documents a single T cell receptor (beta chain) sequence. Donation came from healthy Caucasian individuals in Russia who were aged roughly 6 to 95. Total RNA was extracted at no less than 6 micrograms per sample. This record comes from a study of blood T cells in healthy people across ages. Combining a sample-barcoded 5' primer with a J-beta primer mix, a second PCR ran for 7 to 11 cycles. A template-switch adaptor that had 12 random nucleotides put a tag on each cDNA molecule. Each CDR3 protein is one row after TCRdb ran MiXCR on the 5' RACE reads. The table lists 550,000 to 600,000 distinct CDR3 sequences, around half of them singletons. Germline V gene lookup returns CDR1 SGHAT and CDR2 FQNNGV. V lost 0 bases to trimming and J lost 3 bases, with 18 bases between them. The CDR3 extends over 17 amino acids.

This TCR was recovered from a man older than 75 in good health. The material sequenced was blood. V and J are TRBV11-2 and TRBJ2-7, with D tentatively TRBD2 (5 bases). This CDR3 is CASSLDGAASINYEQYF. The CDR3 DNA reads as TGTGCCAGCAGCTTAGATGGCGCGGCTAGCATTAACTACGAGCAGTACTTC.